This is a list of T cell receptor beta chains from one sample in a study of control samples from healthy donors and cancer patients. The protocol was immunoSEQ multiplex PCR, while the TCRdb copy is restricted to in-frame clones and leaves out a portion. This sample has about 170,000 clones, with around 88% found just once. Sequencing was carried out using blood. These receptors all stem from a woman under 40 in good health. Each CDR3 is given with its conserved first and last residue. The order of the fields is J gene, D gene, clone size, V gene, CDR3 protein, CDR3 DNA. D genes are given only for firm matches. Rows may omit the clone size; those that give it use once, few, many or a size class.

TRBJ2-5 NA NA TRBV5-1 CASSLSPQETQYF TGCGCCAGCAGCTTATCCCCTCAAGAGACCCAGTACTTC
TRBJ2-2 NA NA TRBV14 CASSQRQTTGELFF TGTGCCAGCAGCCAACGACAGACCACCGGGGAGCTGTTTTTT
TRBJ2-2 NA NA TRBV19 CASTSRGGSNTGELFF TGTGCCAGTACCAGTAGGGGAGGATCGAACACCGGGGAGCTGTTTTTT
TRBJ1-6 NA NA TRBV6-1 CASSEMLQGNSPLHF TGTGCCAGCAGTGAAATGTTGCAGGGGAATTCACCCCTCCACTTT
TRBJ1-5 NA NA TRBV28 CASSFVQINQPQHF TGTGCCAGCAGTTTTGTACAGATAAATCAGCCCCAGCATTTT
TRBJ1-4 NA NA TRBV5-6 CASSLDGNEKLFF TGTGCCAGCAGCTTGGATGGGAATGAAAAACTGTTTTTT
TRBJ2-7 NA NA TRBV2 CASSEGYEQYF TGTGCCAGCAGTGAAGGGTACGAGCAGTACTTC
TRBJ2-1 TRBD2 NA TRBV20-1 CSASYSGAEQFF TGCAGTGCTAGTTATAGCGGGGCTGAGCAGTTCTTC
TRBJ2-1 TRBD1 few TRBV28 CASSTWTGADEQFF TGTGCCAGCAGTACTTGGACAGGGGCGGATGAGCAGTTCTTC
TRBJ2-5 NA NA TRBV5-1 CASSLEYRGSWETQYF TGCGCCAGCAGCTTGGAGTATCGGGGGAGTTGGGAGACCCAGTACTTC
TRBJ2-3 TRBD1 NA TRBV19 CATSDGTGHPDTQYF TGTGCCACCTCGGACGGGACAGGGCACCCCGATACGCAGTATTTT
TRBJ1-1 NA NA TRBV5-4 CASSSAPGNTEAFF TGTGCCAGCAGCTCTGCCCCGGGGAACACTGAAGCTTTCTTT
TRBJ1-1 TRBD1 NA TRBV5-4 CASSADRVRSNTEAFF TGTGCCAGCAGCGCTGACAGGGTAAGGTCGAACACTGAAGCTTTCTTT
TRBJ1-1 NA NA TRBV5-6 CASSSLNEAFF TGTGCCAGCAGCTCGTTAAATGAAGCTTTCTTT
TRBJ2-1 NA NA TRBV18 CASSPGWNEQFF TGTGCCAGCTCACCCGGATGGAATGAGCAGTTCTTC
TRBJ2-7 NA NA TRBV4-1 CASSQETRLDYEQYF TGCGCCAGCAGCCAAGAGACCAGGCTAGACTACGAGCAGTACTTC
TRBJ1-2 NA NA TRBV5-4 CASSLEGLYGYTF TGTGCCAGCAGCTTGGAAGGTCTCTATGGCTACACCTTC
TRBJ2-2 TRBD2 NA TRBV4-2 CASSQDRGGQLFF TGTGCCAGCAGCCAAGATCGGGGGGGGCAGCTGTTTTTT
TRBJ1-1 NA NA TRBV11-2 CASSLESGMNTEAFF TGTGCCAGCAGCTTAGAATCCGGGATGAACACTGAAGCTTTCTTT
TRBJ2-7 NA NA TRBV5-5 CASSFSWASSYEQYF TGTGCCAGCAGCTTCTCGTGGGCAAGCTCCTACGAGCAGTACTTC
TRBJ2-2 NA NA TRBV4-2 CASSQGGGRTGELFF TGTGCCAGCAGCCAGGGGGGAGGACGAACCGGGGAGCTGTTTTTT
TRBJ2-3 TRBD2 NA TRBV4-2 CASSQETGVAGDTQYF TGTGCCAGCAGCCAAGAAACGGGGGTAGCGGGAGATACGCAGTATTTT
TRBJ2-3 NA NA TRBV6-5 CASSYRGDTQYF TGTGCCAGCAGTTATAGGGGAGATACGCAGTATTTT
TRBJ2-1 NA NA TRBV18 CASSQIRSYNEQFF TGTGCCAGCTCACAAATACGGTCCTACAATGAGCAGTTCTTC
TRBJ1-4 NA NA TRBV10-3 CAISDQQGTNEKLFF TGTGCCATCAGTGACCAACAGGGTACTAATGAAAAACTGTTTTTT
TRBJ2-1 NA NA TRBV29-1 CSVEGLPRANEQFF TGCAGCGTTGAAGGACTTCCACGGGCTAATGAGCAGTTCTTC
TRBJ2-3 TRBD2 NA TRBV19 CASSIPRGLATSTDTQYF TGTGCCAGTAGTATCCCACGCGGACTAGCCACTAGCACAGATACGCAGTATTTT
TRBJ2-6 NA NA TRBV15 CATSRVRASFSGANVLTF TGTGCCACCAGCAGAGTTCGCGCCTCCTTCTCTGGGGCCAACGTCCTGACTTTC
TRBJ1-2 NA NA TRBV3-1/TRBV3-2 CASSQDIGVSKSGYTF TGTGCCAGCAGCCAAGATATAGGGGTCTCTAAATCTGGCTACACCTTC